Presented here are 22 T cell receptor beta chains from one specimen sequenced in a study of blood T cell repertoires in COVID-19. The data were produced by immunoSEQ multiplex PCR, yet TCRdb's version contains in-frame clones alone and is incomplete. This sample has about 95,000 clones; approximately 91% occur once, and the top ten carry about 5%. Material: peripheral blood. The receptors were gathered from a man aged 55 to 69 with COVID-19, enrolled during active disease.

CDR3 nucleotide sequence: TGTGCCAGCAGCCCTAAAGCAGGGGGCAGGGCTGAAGCTTTCTTT. Amino acids: CASSPKAGGRAEAFF. The V call is TRBV7-3, the J call TRBJ1-1; 8 nucleotides match TRBD1. V dropped 5 bases and J dropped 6; count of bases not matched to a gene: 11. CDR3 length equals 15 residues. From germline, CDR1 is SGHTA and CDR2 FQGTGA.

This chain uses TRBV6-2 or TRBV6-3 with TRBJ2-7, with a possible D match to TRBD1 (6 bases). The germline gives CDR1 MNHEY, CDR2 SVGEGT. The CDR3 totals 11 residues. Between the trimmed V and J ends, which lost 5 bases and 10 bases, there was a span of 12 bases. CDR3 nucleotides: TGTGCCAGCAGTACTGGGGGCGGTCAGTACTTC. It specifies CASSTGGGQYF.

This clone was counted a single time. This chain uses TRBV29-1 with TRBJ2-2, with no clear D. Trimming took off 3 bases at V and 1 base at J, with 6 bases between the two ends. Germline loops: CDR1 SQVTM, CDR2 ANQGSEA. The CDR3 has 13 residues. CDR3 sequence: CSVDSQNTGELFF. CDR3 in DNA: TGCAGCGTTGATTCCCAGAACACCGGGGAGCTGTTTTTT.

The table lists this clone with a count of one. This chain connects TRBV30 to TRBJ2-7; TRBD1 agrees at 7 bases. Losses at the gene ends were 1 base for V and 5 bases for J; bases not matched to a gene: 8. The CDR3 runs 14 residues. Per the germline V gene, CDR1 is GTSNPN and CDR2 is SVGIG (reference sequence). The CDR3 loop reads CAWSGGQPYHEQYF. In DNA, the CDR3 is TGTGCCTGGAGTGGGGGACAGCCCTACCACGAGCAGTACTTC.

The chain is built from TRBV5-8 and TRBJ2-1, with TRBD2 matching over 10 bases. V lost 0 bases to trimming and J lost 1 base; unmatched junction nucleotides: 4. CDR1 and CDR2 (germline): SGHTS, YDEGEE. CDR3 length equals 17 residues. CDR3 in amino acids: CASSLVVAGGSYNEQFF. DNA for the CDR3: TGTGCCAGCAGCTTGGTAGTAGCGGGAGGATCCTACAATGAGCAGTTCTTC.

This clone is deemed medium-sized. The chain is built from TRBV2 and TRBJ2-7; TRBD1 might be the D (6 bases). Germline V gene data show CDR1 as SNHLY and CDR2 as FYNNEI. V was trimmed by 6 bases and J by 2 bases, leaving 23 bases between them. The CDR3 spans 17 residues. For the CDR3, the DNA is TGTGCCAGCAGCCAAAAGAACCCAGGGGCCCGAACCTACGAGCAGTACTTC. Amino acids: CASSQKNPGARTYEQYF. Full variable domain (missing parts from reference TRBV2 and TRBJ2-7): EPEVTQTPSHQVTQMGQEVILRCVPISNHLYFYWYRQILGQKVEFLVSFYNNEISEKSEIFDDQFSVERPDGSNFTLKIRSTKLEDSAMYFCASSQKNPGARTYEQYFGPGTRLTVT.

The chain joins TRBV10-3 to TRBJ1-1, with D unresolved. The CDR3 spans 15 residues. Germline V gives CDR1 ENHRY, CDR2 SYGVKD. V was shortened by 0 bases and J by 0 bases, with 8 bases between the two germline ends. The CDR3 DNA reads TGTGCCATCAGTGAGTCGAGAGGGATGAACACTGAAGCTTTCTTT. Its translation: CAISESRGMNTEAFF.

The sample holds a few counts of this clone. The genes are TRBV10-3 and TRBJ1-1; D is unclear. The V gene's germline CDR1 is ENHRY and CDR2 SYGVKD. The CDR3 sequence is 14 residues long. Trimming stripped 4 bases from V and 2 bases from J, with 11 bases between. CDR3 protein: CAISVREGNTEAFF. The CDR3 DNA is TGTGCCATCAGTGTGAGGGAGGGAAACACTGAAGCTTTCTTT.

The chain couples TRBV7-9 to TRBJ2-1, with 7 nucleotides matching TRBD1. The V gene's germline CDR1 is SEHNR and CDR2 FQNEAQ (reference sequence). This CDR3 has 15 amino acids. The J segment lost 10 bases and the V segment lost 6 bases, leaving 15 bases of the junction unmatched. CDR3: CASRRSRTGREEQFF. The CDR3 coding sequence is TGTGCCAGCAGACGTAGTCGGACAGGACGGGAAGAGCAGTTCTTC.

The rearrangement links TRBV4-1 to TRBJ2-7; TRBD2 matches 15 bases. With V trimmed by 4 bases and J by 5 bases, 3 bases remained unmatched. The CDR3 consists of 15 residues. The germline V gene has CDR1 MGHRA and CDR2 YSYEKL. CDR3 DNA sequence: TGCGCCAGCAGCCTGGGACTAGCGGGGGGCAACGAGCAGTACTTC. Translating gives CASSLGLAGGNEQYF.

The J gene is TRBJ1-1, the V gene TRBV13; 7 bases agree with TRBD1. Germline lookup yields CDR1 PRHDT and CDR2 FYEKMQ (reference sequence). This CDR3 region has 14 residues. V shed 5 bases, J shed 3 bases, and the junction held 6 bases outside the gene matches. CDR3 protein: CASSLTGRYTEAFF. The CDR3 coding sequence is TGTGCCAGCAGCCTGACAGGGCGGTACACTGAAGCTTTCTTT. The variable domain in full, completed from reference TRBV13 and TRBJ1-1, reads AAGVIQSPRHLIKEKRETATLKCYPIPRHDTVYWYQQGPGQDPQFLISFYEKMQSDKGSIPDRFSAQQFSDYHSELNMSSLELGDSALYFCASSLTGRYTEAFFGQGTRLTVV.

The chain is built from TRBV7-3 and TRBJ2-3, with 8 nucleotides matching TRBD2. Looked up from germline, CDR1 is SGHTA and CDR2 is FQGTGA. The V gene end was trimmed by 0 bases and the J gene end by 2 bases; junction bases not matched to a gene: 1. The length of the CDR3 is 15 residues. The CDR3 here is CASSLTSGITDTQYF. In nucleotides, the CDR3 is TGTGCCAGCAGCTTAACTAGCGGGATCACAGATACGCAGTATTTT. Supplemented by reference TRBV7-3 and TRBJ2-3, the full variable domain reads GAGVSQTPSNKVTEKGKYVELRCDPISGHTALYWYRQSLGQGPEFLIYFQGTGAADDSGLPNDRFFAVRPEGSVSTLKIQRTERGDSAVYLCASSLTSGITDTQYFGPGTRLTVL.

This clone was detected only once. V and J are TRBV5-4 and TRBJ2-7; 7 nucleotides line up with TRBD1. There are 13 residues in the CDR3. The V segment lost 3 bases and the J segment 2 bases; nucleotides outside the gene matches: 2. Per the germline V gene, CDR1 is SGHNT and CDR2 is YYREEE (reference sequence). CDR3 loop: CASSSGQPYEQYF. CDR3 DNA: TGTGCCAGCAGCTCGGGACAGCCCTACGAGCAGTACTTC.

The rearrangement uses TRBV27 and TRBJ2-5; 8 nucleotides agree with TRBD1. This CDR3 has 18 residues. Germline V CDR1 and CDR2: MNHEY, SMNVEV (reference sequence). The V gene end was trimmed by 0 bases and the J gene end by 3 bases; junction bases not matched to a gene: 12. The CDR3 protein is CASSLSWTGTGREETQYF. The CDR3 DNA follows: TGTGCCAGCAGTTTATCTTGGACAGGGACTGGGCGGGAAGAGACCCAGTACTTC.

V usage is TRBV19 and J usage is TRBJ1-5, with 7 bases identical to TRBD1. CDR1 is LNHDA and CDR2 is SQIVND in the germline V gene (reference sequence). The CDR3 is 17 amino acids. Germline trimming cut 4 bases from V and 1 base from J; bases unmatched to any gene: 10. CDR3 region: CASSSRGQWGSNQPQHF. CDR3 sequence (DNA): TGTGCCAGTAGTAGTCGGGGACAGTGGGGGAGCAATCAGCCCCAGCATTTT. Full variable domain (outside the CDR3, taken from reference TRBV19 and TRBJ1-5): DGGITQSPKYLFRKEGQNVTLSCEQNLNHDAMYWYRQDPGQGLRLIYYSQIVNDFQKGDIAEGYSVSREKKESFPLTVTSAQKNPTAFYLCASSSRGQWGSNQPQHFGDGTRLSIL.

There are a few counts of this clone. The chain is built from TRBV28 and TRBJ2-7; 8 nucleotides agree with TRBD1. This CDR3 contains 15 residues. V was clipped by 4 bases and J by 3 bases; unmatched bases: 8. The germline CDR1 and CDR2 sequences are MDHEN and SYDVKM. The CDR3: CASSSPGRGLYEQYF. DNA of the CDR3: TGTGCCAGCAGTTCGCCCGGCAGGGGGCTCTACGAGCAGTACTTC.

V is TRBV6-5 and J is TRBJ1-3, with no clear D. Germline CDR1 and CDR2: MNHEY and SVGAGI. Trimming shortened V by 7 bases and J by 0 bases, and 10 bases separated the two germline ends. The CDR3 runs 14 residues. The CDR3, as DNA: TGTGCCAGCAAGGGCGGGGACTCTGGAAACACCATATATTTT. Its protein is CASKGGDSGNTIYF.

J is TRBJ2-7 and V is TRBV7-6, with TRBD2 matching 10 bases. The V gene end was trimmed by 5 bases and the J gene end by 3 bases; junction bases not matched to a gene: 10. Germline CDR1 SGHVS, CDR2 FNYEAQ. This CDR3 is 16 amino acids long. DNA for the CDR3: TGTGCCAGCAGCCCAGGGACTAGCGTCACGGTCTACGAGCAGTACTTC. Protein: CASSPGTSVTVYEQYF.

The rearrangement links TRBV14 to TRBJ1-6; D unclear. V was trimmed by 4 bases and J by 8 bases, leaving 15 bases between them. The CDR3 totals 15 residues. Germline CDR1 reads SGHDN; CDR2 reads FVKESK. The CDR3 bases are TGTGCCAGCAGCCGGACTGAACGGTTGGATTCACCCCTCCACTTT. Its translation: CASSRTERLDSPLHF.

The V and J genes are TRBV6-1 and TRBJ2-2; 10 positions agree with TRBD2. The CDR3 has 16 residues. J lost 5 bases, V lost 4 bases, and 7 bases had no gene match. The germline V gene encodes CDR1 MNHNS and CDR2 SASEGT. The CDR3, as DNA: TGTGCCAGCAGTGGCCTAGCGGGAGTACGGACCGGGGAGCTGTTTTTT. Amino acid sequence: CASSGLAGVRTGELFF.

A single count supports this clone. The V and J genes are TRBV12-5 and TRBJ1-2, with D possibly matching TRBD1 (5 bases). The length of the CDR3 is 13 residues. The germline V and J ends were trimmed by 3 bases and 3 bases, with 8 bases remaining between them. Germline CDR1 is LGHNT and CDR2 is FRNRAP. The DNA for the CDR3 is TGTGCTAGTGGTTTAAGGGGTGACTATGGCTACACCTTC. It codes for CASGLRGDYGYTF. Filled out from reference TRBV12-5 and TRBJ1-2, the complete variable domain reads DARVTQTPRHKVTEMGQEVTMRCQPILGHNTVFWYRQTMMQGLELLAYFRNRAPLDDSGMPKDRFSAEMPDATLATLKIQPSEPRDSAVYFCASGLRGDYGYTFGSGTRLTVV.

The chain couples TRBV7-9 to TRBJ1-4, with TRBD1 matching 7 bases. Germline V gene lookup returns CDR1 SEHNR and CDR2 FQNEAQ (reference sequence). This CDR3 comprises 16 residues. V gave up 5 bases and J gave up 6 bases; unmatched junction bases: 12. The CDR3 nucleotides are TGTGCCAGCAGCCATAAAACAGGGGCCAGATATGAAAAACTGTTTTTT. This encodes CASSHKTGARYEKLFF.